One and the same sample provided the 17 T cell receptor beta chains below, sequenced in a study of blood T cell repertoires in COVID-19. Generated by immunoSEQ multiplex PCR, the TCRdb table keeps only in-frame clones and is missing some. The table shows hundreds of thousands of clones, with 75% to 90% occurring only once. Sequencing was done on a sample of peripheral blood. Receptors were obtained from a man between 18 and 35 years old with active or convalescent COVID-19.

In DNA form, the CDR3 reads TGCGCCAGCAGCCCCAGGACAGGAACCGAGCAGTACTTC. Protein sequence: CASSPRTGTEQYF. The chain uses TRBV10-1 and TRBJ2-7; TRBD1 matches at 7 bases. V lost 6 bases, J lost 6 bases, and 8 bases stayed unmatched. The CDR3 covers 13 residues. The germline V gene encodes CDR1 WNHNN and CDR2 SYGVQD (reference sequence).

The gene calls are TRBV6-6 and TRBJ1-5, with D possibly being TRBD1 (5 bases). Trimming removed 6 bases from V and 0 bases from J, with 12 bases in between. CDR3 length equals 15 residues. Germline V lookup: CDR1 MNHNY, CDR2 SVGAGI (reference sequence). The CDR3 region is CASSAAGYSNQPQHF. CDR3 DNA: TGTGCCAGCAGCGCGGCAGGGTATAGCAATCAGCCCCAGCATTTT.

This chain connects TRBV6-2 or TRBV6-3 to TRBJ2-7; TRBD2 matches at 7 bases. The CDR3 spans 16 residues. Germline assignment: CDR1 MNHEY and CDR2 SVGEGT. Trimming at V came to 0 bases and at J to 0 bases, leaving 5 bases not matched to a gene. The CDR3: CASSYSSRDYSYEQYF. CDR3 nucleotides: TGTGCCAGCAGTTACTCGTCCAGGGACTACTCCTACGAGCAGTACTTC.

On this clone itself: The identical CDR3 is also encoded by other nucleotide sequences in the sample. This chain uses TRBV15 with TRBJ1-3, with D possibly matching TRBD1 (6 bases). Germline CDR1 is LNHNV and CDR2 is YYDKDF (reference sequence). V was shortened by 0 bases and J by 2 bases, with 8 bases between the two germline ends. CDR3 length: 15 residues. CDR3 nucleotides: TGTGCCACCAGCAGAGACAGGGGAGCTGGAAACACCATATATTTT. It is translated as CATSRDRGAGNTIYF. Complete variable domain (other parts from reference TRBV15 and TRBJ1-3): DAMVIQNPRYQVTQFGKPVTLSCSQTLNHNVMYWYQQKSSQAPKLLFHYYDKDFNNEADTPDNFQSRRPNTSFCFLDIRSPGLGDTAMYLCATSRDRGAGNTIYFGEGSWLTVV.

This rearrangement joins TRBV7-2 to TRBJ2-7, with TRBD1 as a possible D gene (5 bases). CDR3 length: 16 residues. Germline assignment: CDR1 SGHTA and CDR2 FQGNSA. V lost 5 bases, J lost 0 bases, and 17 bases lay in between. CDR3 nucleotides: TGTGCCAGCAGCATACGTAGCAGGGCGTCCTCCTACGAGCAGTACTTC. Protein: CASSIRSRASSYEQYF.

The chain links TRBV27 to TRBJ1-6; D unresolved. From germline, CDR1 is MNHEY and CDR2 SMNVEV (reference sequence). CDR3 length: 14 residues. Trimming left V 4 bases short and J 0 bases short, with 4 bases between. CDR3 coding DNA: TGTGCCAGCAGTTGGAGCTCCTATAATTCACCCCTCCACTTT. This encodes CASSWSSYNSPLHF.

The chain carries TRBV7-9 and TRBJ1-2, with TRBD1 identical over 7 bases. This CDR3 spans 15 amino acids. The germline V gene has CDR1 SEHNR and CDR2 FQNEAQ (reference sequence). The junction had 11 bases not matched to a gene; V was cut back by 6 bases and J by 4 bases. Here the CDR3 reads CASSDRDSPIYGYTF. The DNA for the CDR3 is TGTGCCAGCAGTGACCGGGACAGCCCTATCTATGGCTACACCTTC.

This clone was observed a handful of times. This rearrangement joins TRBV5-5 to TRBJ1-2, with unresolved D. Trimming stripped 0 bases from V and 0 bases from J, with 3 bases between. Per the germline V gene, CDR1 is SGHKS and CDR2 is YYEKEE (reference sequence). The CDR3 loop spans 13 amino acids. Here the CDR3 reads CASSLVANYGYTF. The CDR3, as DNA: TGTGCCAGCAGCTTGGTAGCTAACTATGGCTACACCTTC.

The count of this clone is one. This CDR3 reads CASSPRGEFGYTF. As DNA, the CDR3 is TGTGCCAGCAGCCCCCGTGGTGAGTTTGGCTACACCTTC. V is TRBV7-9 and J is TRBJ1-2; D ambiguous. This CDR3 spans 13 amino acids. The V end lost 5 bases, the J end lost 7 bases, and 14 bases lay between the germline ends. Per germline, CDR1 SEHNR and CDR2 FQNEAQ (reference sequence).

The CDR3 loop reads CASSVVSTSDSYEQYF. The CDR3 nucleotides are TGTGCCAGCAGCGTAGTAAGTACGAGCGACTCCTACGAGCAGTACTTC. The V and J genes are TRBV9 and TRBJ2-7, with D uncertain. Trimming took off 0 bases at V and 0 bases at J, with 13 bases between the two ends. There are 16 residues in the CDR3. Germline-derived CDR1 and CDR2 are SGDLS and YYNGEE.

The chain is built from TRBV5-5 and TRBJ1-1, with a possible D match to TRBD1 (5 bases). Deletions cut 3 bases from V and 3 bases from J, with 15 bases between. In germline, CDR1 is SGHKS, CDR2 YYEKEE (reference sequence). The CDR3 is 15 residues long. CDR3 sequence: CASSSDSLWYTEAFF. The CDR3 DNA is TGTGCCAGCAGCTCAGACAGCCTTTGGTACACTGAAGCTTTCTTT.

The gene calls are TRBV19 and TRBJ2-3, with D possibly being TRBD1 (6 bases). Germline values: CDR1 LNHDA, CDR2 SQIVND (reference sequence). Trimming removed 5 bases at V and 4 bases at J, with 16 bases between. The CDR3 runs 15 residues. The CDR3, as DNA: TGTGCCAGTAGTTGGGCAGGGGCGGTGTCAGATACGCAGTATTTT. Protein product: CASSWAGAVSDTQYF.

The V and J genes are TRBV21-1 and TRBJ1-6; no check of the table's D call, TRBD1, against the DNA was made. TRBV21-1 is a pseudogene. The CDR3 has 16 residues. CDR3 loop: CASPYIDRDYNSPLHF. CDR3 DNA: TGTGCCAGCCCCTATATCGACAGGGACTATAATTCACCCCTCCACTTT.

The genes are TRBV20-1 and TRBJ1-2, with unresolved D. With 5 bases removed from V and 6 bases from J, the gap between germline ends came to 10 bases. There are 11 residues in the CDR3. CDR1 and CDR2 from the germline V gene are DFQATT and SNEGSKA (reference sequence). CDR3 sequence (DNA): TGCAGTGCTTCAGCGTTTCATGGCTACACCTTC. It is translated as CSASAFHGYTF.

V usage is TRBV10-3 and J usage is TRBJ2-5; possible D gene TRBD2, 6 bases. V was cut by 11 bases and J by 5 bases, with 15 bases left in between. Germline CDR1 ENHRY, CDR2 SYGVKD. The CDR3 is made up of 12 amino acids. In DNA, the CDR3 is TGTGCCGCGGTACTAGCCGGGGAGACCCAGTACTTC. Translating gives CAAVLAGETQYF.

J is TRBJ2-2 and V is TRBV4-1, with TRBD1 matching over 10 bases. The CDR3 is made up of 15 amino acids. After removal of 4 bases from V and 7 bases from J, the junction contained 6 bases not matched to a gene. The germline V gene encodes CDR1 MGHRA and CDR2 YSYEKL. The CDR3: CASSRRQGAIGELFF. In DNA, the CDR3 is TGCGCCAGCAGCCGCCGACAGGGGGCTATCGGGGAGCTGTTTTTT.

J is TRBJ1-1 and V is TRBV19, with D unresolved. CDR1 and CDR2 from the germline V gene are LNHDA and SQIVND (reference sequence). Trimming cost V 3 bases and J 1 base, with 9 bases left between them. The CDR3 runs to 14 residues. The CDR3 region is CASSIWQANTEAFF. For the CDR3, the DNA is TGTGCCAGTAGTATCTGGCAGGCGAACACTGAAGCTTTCTTT.